The clone carrying this T cell receptor (beta chain) appeared a few times. Repertoires were generated with immunoSEQ multiplex PCR, while TCRdb's copy carries only in-frame clones and drops some. The sample lists 640,000 or so clones, about 78% occurring once. This sample is drawn from a study of shared clonotypes between healthy human individuals. The specimen sequenced was memory CD4+ T cells sorted from blood. As to subset: CD45RA-negative fraction. This receptor was obtained from a woman younger than 45 in good health.

The DNA for the CDR3 is TGTGCAAGTCGCTTAGCGAAGGAGGGGCAGGGCTACACCTTC. Its translation: CASRLAKEGQGYTF. The rearrangement uses TRBV12-2 and TRBJ1-2. TRBV12-2 is deemed a pseudogene. The CDR3 is 14 amino acids.